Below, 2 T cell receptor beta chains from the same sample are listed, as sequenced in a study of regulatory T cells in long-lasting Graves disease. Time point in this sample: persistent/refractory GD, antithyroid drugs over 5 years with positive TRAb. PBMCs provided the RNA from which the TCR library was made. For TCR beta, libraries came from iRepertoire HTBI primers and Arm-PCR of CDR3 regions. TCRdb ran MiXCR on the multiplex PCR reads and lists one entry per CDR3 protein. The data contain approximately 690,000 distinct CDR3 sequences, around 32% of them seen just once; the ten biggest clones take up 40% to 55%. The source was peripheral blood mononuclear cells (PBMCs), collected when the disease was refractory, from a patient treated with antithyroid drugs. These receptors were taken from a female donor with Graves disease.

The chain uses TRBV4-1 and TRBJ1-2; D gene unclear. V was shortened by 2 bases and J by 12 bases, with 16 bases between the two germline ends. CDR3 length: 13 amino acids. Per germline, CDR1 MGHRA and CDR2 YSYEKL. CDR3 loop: CASSQKGVLADTF. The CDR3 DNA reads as TGCGCCAGCAGCCAAAAAGGAGTCCTAGCCGACACCTTC.

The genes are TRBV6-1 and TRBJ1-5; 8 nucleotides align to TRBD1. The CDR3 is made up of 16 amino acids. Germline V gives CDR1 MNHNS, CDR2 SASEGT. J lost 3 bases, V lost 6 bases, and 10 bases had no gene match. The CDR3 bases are TGTGCCAGCAGCTTTGAGAACAGGGGGTACAATCAGCCCCAGCATTTT. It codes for CASSFENRGYNQPQHF.